This T cell receptor (beta chain) was recovered during a study of blood T cell repertoires in COVID-19. Turning to the study itself: Samples taken during acute and convalescent COVID-19 were collected in the United States, Italy and Spain. Sources were T cells, B-cell-depleted T cells, or PBMCs; the material itself was cDNA or gDNA.

V gave up 8 bases and J gave up 9 bases, with 14 bases separating them. The germline CDR1 and CDR2 sequences are SGHTA and FQGTGA. The CDR3 sequence is 12 residues long. In the study's own analysis: Reference gene primer amplification gave nucleated cell count estimates. The data were produced by immunoSEQ multiplex PCR, yet TCRdb's version contains in-frame clones alone and is incomplete. From that table come the V and J calls and clone size; the DNA was used to work out D and trimming. Here the sample spans about 240,000 clones, about 88% being singletons. The source of this sequence is a woman between 70 and 85 years old with active or convalescent COVID-19. Material: peripheral blood. V usage is TRBV7-3 and J usage is TRBJ2-1, with D perhaps matching TRBD2 (5 bases). The CDR3 reads CASASGIGEQFF. The DNA of the CDR3 is TGTGCCAGCGCCTCGGGGATAGGTGAGCAGTTCTTC.